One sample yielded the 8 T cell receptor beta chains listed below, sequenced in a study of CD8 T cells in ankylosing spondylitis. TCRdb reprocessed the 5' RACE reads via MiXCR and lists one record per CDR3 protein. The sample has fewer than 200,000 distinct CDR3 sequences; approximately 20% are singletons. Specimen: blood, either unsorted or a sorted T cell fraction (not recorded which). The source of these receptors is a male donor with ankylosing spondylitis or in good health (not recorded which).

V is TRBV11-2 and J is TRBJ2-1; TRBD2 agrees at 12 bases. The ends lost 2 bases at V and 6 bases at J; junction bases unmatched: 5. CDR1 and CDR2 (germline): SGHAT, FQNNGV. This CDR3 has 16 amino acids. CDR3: CASSLRLAGVFNEQFF. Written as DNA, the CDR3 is TGTGCCAGCAGCTTAAGACTAGCGGGAGTTTTCAATGAGCAGTTCTTC.

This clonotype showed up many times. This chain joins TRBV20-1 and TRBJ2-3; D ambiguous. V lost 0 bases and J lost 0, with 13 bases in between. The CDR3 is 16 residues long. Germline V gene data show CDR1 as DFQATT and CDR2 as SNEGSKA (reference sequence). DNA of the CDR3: TGCAGTGCTAGAGATGAGTGGAGAACTAGCACAGATACGCAGTATTTT. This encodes CSARDEWRTSTDTQYF.

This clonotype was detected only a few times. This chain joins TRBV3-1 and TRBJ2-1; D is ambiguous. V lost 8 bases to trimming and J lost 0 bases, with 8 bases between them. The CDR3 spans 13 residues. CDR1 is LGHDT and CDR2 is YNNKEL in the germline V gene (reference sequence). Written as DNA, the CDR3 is TGTGCCAGCTTTCACTCCTCCTACAATGAGCAGTTCTTC. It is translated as CASFHSSYNEQFF.

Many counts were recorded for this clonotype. CDR3 amino acids: CASSPPGHSGANVLTF. DNA of the CDR3: TGTGCCAGCAGTCCCCCTGGTCACTCTGGGGCCAACGTCCTGACTTTC. The chain links TRBV28 to TRBJ2-6, with D uncertain. V lost 5 bases, J lost 0 bases, and 11 bases lay in between. This CDR3 region has 16 residues. CDR1 MDHEN and CDR2 SYDVKM come from the germline V gene. Supplemented by reference TRBV28 and TRBJ2-6, the full variable domain reads DVKVTQSSRYLVKRTGEKVFLECVQDMDHENMFWYRQDPGLGLRLIYFSYDVKMKEKGDIPEGYSVSREKKERFSLILESASTNQTSMYLCASSPPGHSGANVLTFGAGSRLTVL.

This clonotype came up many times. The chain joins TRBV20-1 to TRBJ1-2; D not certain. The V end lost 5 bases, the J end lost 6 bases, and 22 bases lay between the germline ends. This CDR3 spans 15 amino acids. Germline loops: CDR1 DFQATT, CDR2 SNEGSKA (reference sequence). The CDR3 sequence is CSASPSMAALHGYTF. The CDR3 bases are TGCAGTGCTTCACCCTCCATGGCGGCCCTTCATGGCTACACCTTC.

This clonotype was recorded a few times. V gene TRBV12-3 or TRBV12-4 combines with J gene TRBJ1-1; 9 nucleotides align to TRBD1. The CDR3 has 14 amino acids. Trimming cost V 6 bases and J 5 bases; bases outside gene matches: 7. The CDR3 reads CASRETGGRTEAFF. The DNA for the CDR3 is TGTGCCAGCAGGGAGACAGGGGGAAGGACTGAAGCTTTCTTT.

CDR3 amino acids: CASSWSSGFGGTDTQYF. CDR3 coding DNA: TGTGCCAGCAGTTGGTCTAGCGGGTTTGGTGGCACAGATACGCAGTATTTT. The chain has TRBV27 and TRBJ2-3; 8 bases agree with TRBD2. V lost 4 bases, J lost 1 base, and 10 bases stayed unmatched. The CDR3 is made up of 17 amino acids. Germline V gene data show CDR1 as MNHEY and CDR2 as SMNVEV (reference sequence).

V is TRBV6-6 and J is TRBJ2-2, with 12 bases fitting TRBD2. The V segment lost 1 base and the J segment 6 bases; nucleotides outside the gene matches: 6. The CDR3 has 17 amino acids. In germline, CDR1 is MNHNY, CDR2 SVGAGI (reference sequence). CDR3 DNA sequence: TGTGCCAGCAGTTACTGGTCTAGCGGGAGGGCCCCCGGGGAGCTGTTTTTT. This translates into CASSYWSSGRAPGELFF.